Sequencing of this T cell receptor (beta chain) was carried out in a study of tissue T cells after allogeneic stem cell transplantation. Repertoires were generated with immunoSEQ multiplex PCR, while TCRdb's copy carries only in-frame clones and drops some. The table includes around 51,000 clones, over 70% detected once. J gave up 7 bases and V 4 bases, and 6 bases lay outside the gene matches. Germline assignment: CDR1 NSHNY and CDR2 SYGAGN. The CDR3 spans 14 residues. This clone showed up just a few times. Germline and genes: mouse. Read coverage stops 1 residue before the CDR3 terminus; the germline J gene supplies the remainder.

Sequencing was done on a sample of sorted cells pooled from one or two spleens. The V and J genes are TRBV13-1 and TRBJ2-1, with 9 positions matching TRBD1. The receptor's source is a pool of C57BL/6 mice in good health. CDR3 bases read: TGTGCCAGCAGTAGGGACAGGGAGGGGGCTGAGCAGTTC. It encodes CASSRDREGAEQF. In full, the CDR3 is CASSRDREGAEQFF.